Listed below are T cell receptor beta chains from one sample, sequenced in a study of cytomegalovirus exposure and HLA in healthy donors. The table came from immunoSEQ multiplex PCR; TCRdb's copy has only in-frame clones and leaves some out. The sample has approximately 150,000 clones, under 80% seen once. Sequencing was performed on PBMCs. All receptors derive from a human donor in good health. Both conserved end residues are part of each CDR3. Each record gives: J gene, V gene, D gene, CDR3 length, clone size, CDR3 DNA, CDR3 protein. A D gene is named only where the DNA matches it firmly. The size of a clone is reported for some rows only, either as once, few or many, or as a class for expanded clones.

J gene: TRBJ2-2
V gene: TRBV9
D gene: .
CDR3 length: 15
clone size: .
CDR3 DNA: TGTGCCAGCAGCCCCACAAGTACGAACACCGGGGAGCTGTTTTTT
CDR3 protein: CASSPTSTNTGELFF

J gene: TRBJ1-2
V gene: TRBV6-5
D gene: TRBD1
CDR3 length: 15
clone size: .
CDR3 DNA: TGTGCCAGCAGCCTATGGACAGGGAGCACCTATGGCTACACCTTC
CDR3 protein: CASSLWTGSTYGYTF

J gene: TRBJ2-4
V gene: TRBV29-1
D gene: .
CDR3 length: 14
clone size: .
CDR3 DNA: TGCAGCGTTGAAACGATGCTAGGCGCAGCCTTTCAGTACTTC
CDR3 protein: CSVETMLGAAFQYF

J gene: TRBJ1-4
V gene: TRBV30
D gene: TRBD1
CDR3 length: 13
clone size: few
CDR3 DNA: TGTGCCTGGAATCAGGGGGGCTGGGAAAAACTGTTTTTT
CDR3 protein: CAWNQGGWEKLFF

J gene: TRBJ2-7
V gene: TRBV11-2
D gene: .
CDR3 length: 14
clone size: .
CDR3 DNA: TGTGCCAGCAGCTCCACGGTACCGACCTACGAGCAGTACTTC
CDR3 protein: CASSSTVPTYEQYF

J gene: TRBJ1-2
V gene: TRBV6-1
D gene: TRBD1
CDR3 length: 14
clone size: .
CDR3 DNA: TGTGCCAGCAGTGGGTCAAGGACAGGTGGTGGCTACACCTTC
CDR3 protein: CASSGSRTGGGYTF

J gene: TRBJ1-3
V gene: TRBV7-9
D gene: .
CDR3 length: 15
clone size: .
CDR3 DNA: TGTGCCAGCAGCGCCCAGGAAGGTATCGGAAACACCATATATTTT
CDR3 protein: CASSAQEGIGNTIYF

J gene: TRBJ1-2
V gene: TRBV30
D gene: TRBD1
CDR3 length: 13
clone size: .
CDR3 DNA: TGTGCCTGGCGTACAGGGGCCGTTTGTCGCTACACCTTC
CDR3 protein: CAWRTGAVCRYTF

J gene: TRBJ1-2
V gene: TRBV27
D gene: .
CDR3 length: 13
clone size: .
CDR3 DNA: TGTGCCAGCAGTTTAGGCAGGGCGTATGGCTACACCTTC
CDR3 protein: CASSLGRAYGYTF

J gene: TRBJ1-2
V gene: TRBV29-1
D gene: TRBD1
CDR3 length: 12
clone size: .
CDR3 DNA: TGCAGCGCCACGACAGGGGAGGATGGCTACACCTTC
CDR3 protein: CSATTGEDGYTF

J gene: TRBJ2-1
V gene: TRBV19
D gene: TRBD1
CDR3 length: 16
clone size: .
CDR3 DNA: TGTGCCAGTAACAAAAATTCGGGACAGGGGAGGAATGAGCAGTTCTTC
CDR3 protein: CASNKNSGQGRNEQFF

J gene: TRBJ1-4
V gene: TRBV6-6
D gene: TRBD1
CDR3 length: 15
clone size: few
CDR3 DNA: TGTGCCAGCAGTGACCGGACAGGGGGTGGTGAAAAACTGTTTTTT
CDR3 protein: CASSDRTGGGEKLFF

J gene: TRBJ1-1
V gene: TRBV6-6
D gene: .
CDR3 length: 16
clone size: once
CDR3 DNA: TGTGCCAGCAGTTACGGGTTGGAGGGAACGAACACTGAAGCTTTCTTT
CDR3 protein: CASSYGLEGTNTEAFF